The 12 T cell receptor beta chains below come from one sample, sequenced in a study of T cells in Graves' hyperthyroidism and ophthalmopathy. The CDR3 regions of TCR beta were amplified from RNA transcripts. During a first-round RT-PCR of the TCR CDR3, the HTBI primer set was used. MiXCR, applied by TCRdb to the multiplex PCR reads, yields one record per CDR3 protein. This table holds more than 550,000 distinct CDR3 sequences, just under 45% found once. Sequences were obtained from peripheral blood or thyroid tissue (not recorded which). These receptor sequences come from an adult man with Graves' disease, either hyperthyroidism or ophthalmopathy (not recorded which).

The chain links TRBV9 to TRBJ2-7; TRBD1 agrees at 9 bases. V lost 4 bases to trimming and J lost 1 base; unmatched junction nucleotides: 6. Germline CDR1 and CDR2: SGDLS and YYNGEE. The CDR3 has 15 residues. Written as DNA, the CDR3 is TGTGCCAGCAGCCGTACAGGGGGCGCTTCCTACGAGCAGTACTTC. Translated, it gives CASSRTGGASYEQYF. Full variable domain (remainder filled in from reference TRBV9 and TRBJ2-7): DSGVTQTPKHLITATGQRVTLRCSPRSGDLSVYWYQQSLDQGLQFLIQYYNGEERAKGNILERFSAQQFPDLHSELNLSSLELGDSALYFCASSRTGGASYEQYFGPGTRLTVT.

This clonotype was seen only a few times. V and J are TRBV20-1 and TRBJ1-1; D gene uncertain. Germline V gene sequence: CDR1 DFQATT, CDR2 SNEGSKA (reference sequence). V lost 0 bases, J lost 1 base, and 12 bases lay in between. The CDR3 totals 15 residues. CDR3 bases: TGCAGTGCTAGAGATCTGGCCCTTTCGAACACTGAAGCTTTCTTT. It is translated as CSARDLALSNTEAFF.

This chain connects TRBV7-2 to TRBJ2-2, with D perhaps TRBD2 (6 bases). The length of the CDR3 is 15 residues. Germline V CDR1 and CDR2: SGHTA, FQGNSA. The V and J ends lost 1 base and 5 bases respectively, with 11 bases between them. CDR3 region: CASSLGGEITGELFF. The CDR3 region has the DNA TGTGCCAGCAGCTTAGGGGGGGAGATAACCGGGGAGCTGTTTTTT.

The rearrangement joins TRBV24-1 to TRBJ1-2, with D uncertain. This CDR3 contains 13 residues. Trimming left V 12 bases short and J 0 bases short, with 13 bases between. Germline V CDR1 and CDR2: KGHDR, SFDVKD. The CDR3 sequence is CASFDRTNYGYTF. The CDR3 coding sequence is TGTGCCTCCTTTGACCGGACTAACTATGGCTACACCTTC.

Notes on this clonotype: Likely a read error: the CDR3 ends without its conserved phenylalanine or tryptophan. The limits of the CDR3 on the DNA are not certain, so only TCRdb's listed CDR3 is given. V and J are TRBV12-3 or TRBV12-4 and TRBJ1-4. The CDR3 is 11 amino acids in total, end residues counted. The CDR3 protein is CASRAEGSWAA.

This chain links TRBV24-1 with TRBJ1-2; the match to TRBD1 covers 10 bases. Losses at the gene ends were 9 bases for V and 4 bases for J; bases not matched to a gene: 1. CDR3 length: 12 residues. Per germline, CDR1 KGHDR and CDR2 SFDVKD. CDR3 DNA sequence: TGTGCCACCGGGACAGGGGCCTATGGCTACACCTTC. Translating it yields CATGTGAYGYTF.

Details on this clonotype: The conserved phenylalanine or tryptophan normally closing the CDR3 is absent here, so this likely arose from a read error. It is unclear where the CDR3 begins or ends on the DNA, so no DNA is shown, and the CDR3 is as TCRdb lists it. The V call is TRBV20-1, the J call TRBJ1-6. 15 amino acids form the CDR3, both terminal residues included. Germline V gene sequence: CDR1 DFQATT, CDR2 SNEGSKA (reference sequence). The CDR3 protein is CSVLFPTEYNSPLQS.

Ten or more counts support this clonotype. V is TRBV15 and J is TRBJ2-7, with D perhaps given as TRBD1 or TRBD2 (6 bases each). The length of the CDR3 is 14 residues. The V and J ends lost 1 base and 2 bases respectively, with 9 bases between them. Germline assignment: CDR1 LNHNV and CDR2 YYDKDF (reference sequence). CDR3 sequence: CATSRARGAYEQYF. In DNA, the CDR3 is TGTGCCACCAGCAGAGCGAGGGGGGCCTACGAGCAGTACTTC.

The rearrangement uses TRBV2 and TRBJ2-7; D is perhaps TRBD2 (6 bases). V was shortened by 6 bases and J by 6 bases, with 18 bases between the two germline ends. Germline CDR1 reads SNHLY; CDR2 reads FYNNEI. CDR3 size: 14 residues. This CDR3 reads CASRDPPPGVEQYF. In DNA, the CDR3 is TGTGCCAGCAGGGATCCCCCCCCGGGAGTCGAGCAGTACTTC. The whole variable domain, remainder taken from reference TRBV2 and TRBJ2-7, is EPEVTQTPSHQVTQMGQEVILRCVPISNHLYFYWYRQILGQKVEFLVSFYNNEISEKSEIFDDQFSVERPDGSNFTLKIRSTKLEDSAMYFCASRDPPPGVEQYFGPGTRLTVT.

This chain connects TRBV2 to TRBJ1-3, with D unclear. V was pared by 4 bases and J by 0 bases, with 13 bases between. This CDR3 has 16 amino acids. Looked up from germline, CDR1 is SNHLY and CDR2 is FYNNEI. CDR3 residues: CASSAGRAISGNTIYF. The CDR3 DNA sequence: TGTGCCAGCAGTGCCGGGAGGGCCATCTCTGGAAACACCATATATTTT.

This clonotype turned up a few times. The rearrangement uses TRBV7-8 and TRBJ2-7, with TRBD1 matching over 7 bases. CDR1 and CDR2 (germline): SGHVS, FQNEAQ. The V gene end was trimmed by 6 bases and the J gene end by 0 bases; junction bases not matched to a gene: 11. The CDR3 loop spans 16 amino acids. The CDR3 DNA reads as TGTGCCAGCAGTTACGGCGCCGGACAGGCCTCCTACGAGCAGTACTTC. Protein product: CASSYGAGQASYEQYF.

V usage is TRBV20-1 and J usage is TRBJ1-4; D not certain. From germline, CDR1 is DFQATT and CDR2 SNEGSKA (reference sequence). V lost 6 bases and J lost 0, with 8 bases in between. This CDR3 is built from 13 residues. The CDR3 spells CSAAMTTNEKLFF. CDR3 bases: TGCAGTGCAGCAATGACAACTAATGAAAAACTGTTTTTT.